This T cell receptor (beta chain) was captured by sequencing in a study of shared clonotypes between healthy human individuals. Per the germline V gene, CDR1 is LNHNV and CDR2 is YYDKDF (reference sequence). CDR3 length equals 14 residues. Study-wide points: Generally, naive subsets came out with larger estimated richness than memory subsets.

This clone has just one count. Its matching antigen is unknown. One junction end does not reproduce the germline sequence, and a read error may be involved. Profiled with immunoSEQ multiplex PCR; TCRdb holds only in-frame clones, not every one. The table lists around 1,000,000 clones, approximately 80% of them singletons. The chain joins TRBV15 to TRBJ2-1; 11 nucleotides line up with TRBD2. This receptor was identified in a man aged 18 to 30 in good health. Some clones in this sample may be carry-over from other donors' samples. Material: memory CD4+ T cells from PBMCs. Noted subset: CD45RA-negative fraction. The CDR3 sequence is CATNRLAGTNEQFF. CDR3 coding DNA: TGTGCCACCAACAGACTAGCGGGGACTAATGAGCAGTTCTTC.